The text below deals with one T cell receptor (beta chain). The antigen is not known. Researchers ran the PCR with 60 Vbeta and 13 Jbeta primers. Method: immunoSEQ multiplex PCR; TCRdb's copy keeps in-frame clones and lacks some. In the table there are about 140,000 clones, approximately 84% of which are singletons. This entry comes from a study of cytomegalovirus exposure and HLA in healthy donors. Study-level background: Earlier, 150 million to 200 million T cells were analyzed, and some 120 million unique TCR beta sequences were found among them. Out of 398 genotyped donors, about 76% belonged to the Caucasian-associated ancestry cluster. General observations from the study: A later analysis showed TCR association rates differing by HLA locus, peaking at DRB1 and lowest at HLA-C. Segments of the TCR beta V type were, in most cases, productive about 87% or about 30% of the time in an earlier analysis.

The CDR3 extends over 14 amino acids. Between the trimmed V and J ends, which lost 3 bases and 5 bases, there was a span of 13 bases. From germline, CDR1 is SGHVS and CDR2 FQNEAQ. This clonotype originated in a man aged 25 to 45 in good health and CMV-seropositive. This chain uses TRBV7-8 with TRBJ2-5; D is possibly TRBD2 (5 bases). The specimen sequenced was PBMCs. The CDR3 coding sequence is TGTGCCAGCAGCTTGTCCCTATCGGGGGAGACCCAGTACTTC. Its protein is CASSLSLSGETQYF.